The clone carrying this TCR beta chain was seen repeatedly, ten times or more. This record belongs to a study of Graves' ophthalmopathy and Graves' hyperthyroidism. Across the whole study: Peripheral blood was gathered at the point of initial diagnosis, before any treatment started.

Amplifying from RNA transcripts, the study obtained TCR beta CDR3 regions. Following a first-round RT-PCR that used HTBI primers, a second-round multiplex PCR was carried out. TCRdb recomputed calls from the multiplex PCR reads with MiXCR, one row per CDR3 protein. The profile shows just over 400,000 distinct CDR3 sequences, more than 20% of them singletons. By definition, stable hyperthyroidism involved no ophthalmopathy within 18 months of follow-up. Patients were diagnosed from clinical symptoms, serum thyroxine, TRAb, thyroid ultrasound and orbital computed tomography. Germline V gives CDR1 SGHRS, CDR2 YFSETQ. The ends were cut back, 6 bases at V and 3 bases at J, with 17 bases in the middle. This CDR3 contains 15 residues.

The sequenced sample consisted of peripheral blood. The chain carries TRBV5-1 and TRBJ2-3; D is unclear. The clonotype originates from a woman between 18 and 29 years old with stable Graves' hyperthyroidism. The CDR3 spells CASTLEGKETDTQYF. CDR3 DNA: TGCGCCAGCACTTTGGAAGGGAAGGAGACAGATACGCAGTATTTT.